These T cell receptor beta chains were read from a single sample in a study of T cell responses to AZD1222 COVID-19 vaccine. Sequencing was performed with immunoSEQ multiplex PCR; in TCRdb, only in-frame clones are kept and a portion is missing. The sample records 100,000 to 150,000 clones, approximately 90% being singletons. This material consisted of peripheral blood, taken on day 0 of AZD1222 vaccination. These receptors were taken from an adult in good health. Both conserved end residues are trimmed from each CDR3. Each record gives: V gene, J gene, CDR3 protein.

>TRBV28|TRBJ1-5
ASSLGGVNSNQPQH
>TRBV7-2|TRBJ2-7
ASSLDMAREQY
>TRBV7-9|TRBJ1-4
ASSLTRGATNEKLF
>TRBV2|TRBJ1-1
ASQVGIPMNTEAF
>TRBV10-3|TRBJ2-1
AISESTSGVVEQF
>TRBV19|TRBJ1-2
ASSITGGLGVGYT
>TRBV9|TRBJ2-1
ASSVAPRGSYNEQF
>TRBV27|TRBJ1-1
ASSPITGPGTEAF
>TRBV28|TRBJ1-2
ASSLGSRSNYGYT
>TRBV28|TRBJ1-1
ASSLPQGRVNTEAF
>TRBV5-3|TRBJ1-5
ARSLESEGNRGDQPQH
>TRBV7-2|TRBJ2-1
ASSQGGRPYNEQF
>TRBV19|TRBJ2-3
ASSYSGVTDTQY
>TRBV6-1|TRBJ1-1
ASSEFWGTSSRNTEAF
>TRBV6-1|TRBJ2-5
ATSGQVAQY
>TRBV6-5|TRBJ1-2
ASSWGYNDGYT
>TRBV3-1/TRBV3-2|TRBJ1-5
ASSQGRGPRPQH
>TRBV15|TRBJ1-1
ATSRERFANAEAF
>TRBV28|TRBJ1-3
ASSSRPGIIGNTIY
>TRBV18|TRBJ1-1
ASSPKGPYTEAF
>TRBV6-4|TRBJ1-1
ASSDRENTEAF
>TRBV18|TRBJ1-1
ASNREENTEAF
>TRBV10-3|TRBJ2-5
AISERQGFETQY
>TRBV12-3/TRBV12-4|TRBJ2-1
ASSFATVNEQF
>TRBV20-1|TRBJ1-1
SAKGNTEAF
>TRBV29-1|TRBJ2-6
SVLIGANVLT
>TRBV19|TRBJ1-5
ASSTRNRETQH
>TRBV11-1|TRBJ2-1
ASSLAGLAGHNEQF
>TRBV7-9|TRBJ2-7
ASTPVTYEQY
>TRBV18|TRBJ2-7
ASSPGPTYEQY
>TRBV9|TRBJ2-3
ASSVRWADTQY
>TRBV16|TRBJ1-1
ASTPDRSMNTEAF
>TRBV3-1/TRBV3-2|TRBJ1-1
ASSQGDRREAF
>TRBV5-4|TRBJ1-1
ASSVRGSNTEAF
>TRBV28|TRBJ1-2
ASSIDRDYGYT
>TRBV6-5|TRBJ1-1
ASGDRANTEAF
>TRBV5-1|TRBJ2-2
ASSKEAGYTGELF
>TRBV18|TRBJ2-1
ASSPPSGVVNEQF
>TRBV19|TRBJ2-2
ASKRVDTGELF
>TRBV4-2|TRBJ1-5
ASSQDLGQSNQPQH
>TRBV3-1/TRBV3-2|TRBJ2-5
ASSQGQAGGETQY
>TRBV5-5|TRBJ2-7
ASSPRDSSYEQY
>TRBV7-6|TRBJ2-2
ASSRDVLSTGELF
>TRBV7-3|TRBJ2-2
ASSSTGGTGELF
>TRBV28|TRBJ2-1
ASSSRDSINNEQF
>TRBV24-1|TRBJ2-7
ATSDLGSYEQY
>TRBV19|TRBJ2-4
ASSRAGGANIQY
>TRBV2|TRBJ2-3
ASSEEGRGDTQY
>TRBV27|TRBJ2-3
ASSRSPGGGRTDTQY
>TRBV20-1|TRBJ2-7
SASPREGEQY
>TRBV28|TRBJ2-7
ASSPSSGGDSYEQY
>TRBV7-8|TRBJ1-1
ASSKVTGGADTEAF
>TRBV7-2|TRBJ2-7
ASSLGQFYEQY
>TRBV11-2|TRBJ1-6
ASSLEEDSPLH
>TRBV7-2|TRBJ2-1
ASSSTLAGLNNEQF